This TCR beta chain was sequenced in a study of blood T cell repertoires in COVID-19 (dated by TCRdb to 2020 to 2022). Turning to the overall study: Samples from collaborators originated in the United States, Italy and Spain and spanned both the acute and convalescent phases of COVID-19. The prospective study material was composed of cDNA or gDNA derived from T cells, B-cell-depleted T cells, or PBMCs. The dataset comprised deeply sampled blood TCRbeta repertoires from subjects exposed to, actively infected with, or recovered from COVID-19. The repertoires were made available in a free public database intended to serve as a resource for research on the immune response to SARS-CoV-2. The samples were drawn from the first 160 participants of the ongoing ImmuneRACE study and from 1,254 subjects provided by 6 global collaborators. Nearly every sample came with metadata listing a de-identified subject ID, COVID-19 status, age in years and sex. HLA class I and class II types, where available, came from metadata supplied by the sample provider rather than from assay-based typing. What the authors observed across the whole study: Clinical and demographic metadata were provided uncurated, with the amount varying by source and participant.

In Seattle, one collaborating source enrolled patients while the infection was active and tracked those patients longitudinally over the course of disease. Collaborating institutions collected whole blood in K2EDTA tubes following their own protocols. For TCRbeta analysis, collaborator samples were shipped as frozen whole blood, as isolated PBMCs, or as DNA extracted from either sample type. The immunoSEQ Assay, a bias-controlled multiplex PCR, was used to amplify TCRbeta CDR3 regions from genomic DNA. The original methods were these. The number of nucleated cells in each sample was estimated by amplification of reference gene primers within the assay. To quantify the absolute abundance of each unique TCRbeta CDR3 rearrangement, sequence reads were collapsed and filtered. For each sample, productive Simpson clonality was calculated as the square root of Simpson's diversity index across productive rearrangements. Drawn from immuneACCESS, this table holds only the in-frame rearrangements with V and J called that TCRdb kept. Clones are partly lost; checked studies trace under half to an unresolved V gene and leave the rest unexplained. The V and J calls and clone size were taken over from that table, and D and trimming were inferred from the DNA. The sample table contains about 56,000 clones; only one count was recorded for nearly 90% of them. Approximately 45% of the sample belongs to the ten largest clones.

Germline trimming: 2 bases from V, 4 bases from J; junction bases outside gene matches: 10. The CDR3 holds 16 amino acids from the cysteine to the phenylalanine. Only CDR3 DNA is held: 48 bases, read in frame from base 1. Sequences SGHVS (CDR1) and FQNEAQ (CDR2) are obtained from the germline V gene. About this clone itself: Its target antigen remains unknown. Per-base qualities were not stored, and no clone one base away is much larger.

This TCR was sampled from a woman aged 60-75 years with COVID-19, enrolled during active disease. The V gene is TRBV7-8 and the J gene is TRBJ2-7, with TRBD1 matching 8 junction bases. Input material: peripheral blood. In nucleotide form, the sequence is TGTGCCAGCAGCTTACAGGGACAGGCACTATCGTACGAGCAGTACTTC. Its protein reads: CASSLQGQALSYEQYF.